Reported below is one T cell receptor beta chain. These data are taken from a study of blood T cell repertoires in COVID-19. The CDR3 consists of 14 residues. Germline V CDR1 and CDR2: LGHNA, YNFKEQ. Trimming removed 1 base from V and 4 bases from J; junction bases left unmatched: 1. The repertoire was sequenced with immunoSEQ multiplex PCR; TCRdb's copy has only in-frame clones and lacks some. This sample yields 54,000 or so clones, of which around 88% are seen a single time; roughly 25% belongs to the top ten. This sequence joins TRBV4-2 and TRBJ2-1; 7 bases fit TRBD2. The clonotype originates from an elderly woman with acute or convalescent COVID-19. The sample comprised peripheral blood. DNA of the CDR3: TGTGCCAGCAGCCAAGGGACTAGATACAATGAGCAGTTCTTC. It encodes CASSQGTRYNEQFF.